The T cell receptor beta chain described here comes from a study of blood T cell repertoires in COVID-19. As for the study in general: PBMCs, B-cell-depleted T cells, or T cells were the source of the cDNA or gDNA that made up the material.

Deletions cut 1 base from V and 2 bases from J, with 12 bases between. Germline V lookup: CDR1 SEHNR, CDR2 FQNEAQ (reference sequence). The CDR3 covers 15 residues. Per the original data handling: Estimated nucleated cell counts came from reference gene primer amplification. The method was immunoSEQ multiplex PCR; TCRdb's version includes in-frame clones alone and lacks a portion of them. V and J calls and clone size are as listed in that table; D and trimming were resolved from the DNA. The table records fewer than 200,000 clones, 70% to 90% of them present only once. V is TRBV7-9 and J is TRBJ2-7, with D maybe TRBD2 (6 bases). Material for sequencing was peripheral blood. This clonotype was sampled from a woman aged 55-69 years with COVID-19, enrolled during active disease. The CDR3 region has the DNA TGTGCCAGCAGCTTAGGAGCTAGCGCAACCTACGAGCAGTACTTC. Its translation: CASSLGASATYEQYF.